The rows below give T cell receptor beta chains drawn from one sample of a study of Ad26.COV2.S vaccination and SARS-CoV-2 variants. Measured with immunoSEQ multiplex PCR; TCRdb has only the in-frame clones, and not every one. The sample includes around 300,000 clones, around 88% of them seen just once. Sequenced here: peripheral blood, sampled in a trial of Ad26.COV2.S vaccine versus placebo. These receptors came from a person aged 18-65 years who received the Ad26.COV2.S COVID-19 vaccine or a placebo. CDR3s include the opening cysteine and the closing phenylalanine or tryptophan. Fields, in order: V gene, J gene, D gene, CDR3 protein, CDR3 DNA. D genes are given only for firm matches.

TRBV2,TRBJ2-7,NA,CASSSGSSYEQYF,TGTGCCAGCAGTAGTGGCAGCTCCTACGAGCAGTACTTC
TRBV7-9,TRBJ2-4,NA,CASSLASGTYFF,TGTGCCAGCAGCTTAGCGTCCGGGACGTACTTTTTC
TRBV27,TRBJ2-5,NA,CASRRYVREGETQYF,TGTGCCAGCAGGCGTTACGTGAGGGAAGGGGAGACCCAGTACTTC
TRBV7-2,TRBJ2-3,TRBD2,CASSLALAGGTDTQYF,TGTGCCAGCAGCTTAGCGTTAGCGGGGGGCACAGATACGCAGTATTTT
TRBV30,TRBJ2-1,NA,CAWSGKNQQFF,TGTGCCTGGAGTGGCAAAAATCAGCAGTTCTTC
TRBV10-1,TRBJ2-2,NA,CASSEAGANTGELFF,TGCGCCAGCAGTGAGGCAGGAGCGAACACCGGGGAGCTGTTTTTT
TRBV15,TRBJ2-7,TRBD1,CATSHRDRAGEQYF,TGTGCCACCAGCCACCGGGACAGGGCCGGGGAGCAGTACTTC
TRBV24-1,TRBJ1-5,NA,CATSDLDSNQPQHF,TGTGCCACCAGTGATTTGGATAGCAATCAGCCCCAGCATTTT
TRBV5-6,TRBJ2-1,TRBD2,CASSSSLAGVYNEQFF,TGTGCCAGCAGCTCGTCCCTAGCGGGAGTGTACAATGAGCAGTTCTTC
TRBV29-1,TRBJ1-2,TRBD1,CSVEEGDRGYGYTF,TGCAGCGTTGAAGAGGGGGACAGGGGCTATGGCTACACCTTC
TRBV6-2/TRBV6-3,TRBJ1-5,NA,CASSTGTDSNQPQHF,TGTGCCAGCAGCACCGGGACGGATAGCAATCAGCCCCAGCATTTT